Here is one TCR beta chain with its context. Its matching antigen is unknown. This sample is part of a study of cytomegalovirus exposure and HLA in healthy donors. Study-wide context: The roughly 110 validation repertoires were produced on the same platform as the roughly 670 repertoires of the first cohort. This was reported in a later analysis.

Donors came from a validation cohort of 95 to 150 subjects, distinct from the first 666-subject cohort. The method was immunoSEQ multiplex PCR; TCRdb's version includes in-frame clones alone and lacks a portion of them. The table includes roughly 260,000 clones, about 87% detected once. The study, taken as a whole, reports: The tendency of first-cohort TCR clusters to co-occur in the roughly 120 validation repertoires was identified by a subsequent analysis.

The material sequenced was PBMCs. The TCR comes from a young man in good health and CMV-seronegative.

CDR3 loop: CASSLDSRNYNEQFF. CDR3 DNA: TGTGCCAGCAGCTTGGATTCGCGCAACTACAATGAGCAGTTCTTC. The gene calls are TRBV5-5 and TRBJ2-1; the D is unclear. Germline V gene data show CDR1 as SGHKS and CDR2 as YYEKEE (reference sequence). V dropped 0 bases and J dropped 3 bases, with 10 bases sitting between them. The CDR3 consists of 15 residues.